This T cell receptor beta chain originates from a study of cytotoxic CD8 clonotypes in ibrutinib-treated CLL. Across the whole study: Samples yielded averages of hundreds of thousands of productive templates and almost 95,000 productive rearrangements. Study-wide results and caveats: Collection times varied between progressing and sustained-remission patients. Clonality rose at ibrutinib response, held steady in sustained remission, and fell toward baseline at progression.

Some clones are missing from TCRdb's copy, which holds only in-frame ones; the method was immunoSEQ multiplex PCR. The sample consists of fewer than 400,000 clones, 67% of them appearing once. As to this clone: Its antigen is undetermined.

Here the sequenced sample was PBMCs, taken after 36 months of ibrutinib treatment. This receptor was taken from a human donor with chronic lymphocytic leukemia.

The CDR3: CASSLDWAPTGELFF. The CDR3 bases are TGTGCCAGCAGCTTAGACTGGGCCCCCACCGGGGAGCTGTTTTTT. V is TRBV7-2 and J is TRBJ2-2; D ambiguous. The CDR3 has 15 amino acids. The germline V gene has CDR1 SGHTA and CDR2 FQGNSA. The V gene lost 1 base and the J gene lost 4 bases, with 10 bases spanning the gap.